The clone carrying this TCR beta chain was seen more than once but under ten times. The data originate from a study of blood T cells in healthy people across ages. Using a J-beta primer mix together with a sample-barcoded 5' primer, a second PCR was run for roughly 6 to 11 cycles. Template switching added a 12-random-nucleotide identifier to every cDNA molecule. TCRdb reprocessed the 5' RACE reads with MiXCR, giving one entry per CDR3 protein. Among 600,000 to 850,000 distinct CDR3 sequences listed, about 25% were seen once. This sample was shared with a second study, whose subject was T cells of mothers and their children.

The source is a boy younger than 18 in good health. Source material: blood.

CDR3 sequence: CASSSNPNRRRTGELFF. CDR3 bases: TGTGCCAGCAGTTCCAACCCCAACCGCCGACGGACCGGGGAGCTGTTTTTT. This chain links TRBV12-3 or TRBV12-4 with TRBJ2-2; D ambiguous. Trimming left V 4 bases short and J 5 bases short, with 20 bases between. This CDR3 has 17 residues.